A single sample is the source of the 10 T cell receptor beta chains below, sequenced in a study of CD8 T cells in ankylosing spondylitis. TCRdb re-analysed the 5' RACE reads in MiXCR, keeping a single row per CDR3 protein. The table shows hundreds of thousands of distinct CDR3 sequences, with around 19% occurring only once. The sample comprised blood, either unsorted or a sorted T cell fraction (not recorded which). The receptors stem from a male donor with ankylosing spondylitis or in good health (not recorded which).

This clonotype was picked up many times. V is TRBV9 and J is TRBJ2-2, with D perhaps TRBD1 or TRBD2 (7 bases each). The CDR3 is 15 residues long. V gave up 4 bases and J gave up 4 bases, with 14 bases separating them. CDR1 is SGDLS and CDR2 is YYNGEE in the germline V gene. The CDR3 DNA sequence: TGTGCCAGCAGCCAGGGACAGCGGGGCACCGGGGAGCTGTTTTTT. Translated, it gives CASSQGQRGTGELFF.

This clonotype was detected a few times. Here the CDR3 DNA reads TGTGCCAGCGCGGGCGGGGGGGGCACAGATACGCAGTATTTT. Protein: CASAGGGGTDTQYF. The genes are TRBV2 and TRBJ2-3; 9 bases align to TRBD2. Germline values: CDR1 SNHLY, CDR2 FYNNEI. Trimming took 8 bases from V and 1 from J; bases not matched to a gene: 4. This CDR3 contains 14 residues.

This clonotype turned up a few times. This rearrangement joins TRBV12-3 or TRBV12-4 to TRBJ1-1; D is perhaps TRBD1 (5 bases). Trimming took off 3 bases at V and 0 bases at J, with 14 bases between the two ends. This CDR3 has 16 residues. The CDR3 reads CASSFPGWRMNTEAFF. The CDR3 coding sequence is TGTGCCAGCAGTTTTCCAGGGTGGCGCATGAACACTGAAGCTTTCTTT.

This clonotype was found many times. V usage is TRBV20-1 and J usage is TRBJ2-7, with unresolved D. V shed 1 base and J shed 2 bases, with 21 bases lying between them. There are 17 residues in the CDR3. Germline values: CDR1 DFQATT, CDR2 SNEGSKA (reference sequence). CDR3 in amino acids: CSARARTRQEGAYEQYV. In DNA, the CDR3 is TGCAGTGCTAGAGCCCGAACCCGACAAGAAGGCGCCTACGAGCAGTACGTC.

V and J are TRBV12-3 or TRBV12-4 and TRBJ2-7, with D unresolved. V was clipped by 1 base and J by 9 bases, with 7 bases between them. The CDR3 consists of 11 residues. In DNA form, the CDR3 reads TGTGCCAGCAGTTTAGGGGCGGCGCAGTACGTC. It encodes CASSLGAAQYV.

The chain has TRBV7-8 and TRBJ2-3, with 12 nucleotides matching TRBD2. The CDR3 length is 15 residues. CDR1 is SGHVS, CDR2 FQNEAQ, per germline. Unmatched junction bases numbered 5, after V lost 6 bases and J lost 4 bases. The CDR3 nucleotides read TGTGCCAGCAGAAAGACTAGCGGGAGCTCAGATACGCAGTATTTT. This sequence encodes CASRKTSGSSDTQYF.

As to this clonotype: A read error may explain this, as a much larger clone is one base away. The V call is TRBV20-1, the J call TRBJ2-7; 7 nucleotides line up with TRBD1. V lost 4 bases, J lost 13 bases, and 10 bases stayed unmatched. CDR3 length equals 11 residues. Germline assignment: CDR1 DFQATT and CDR2 SNEGSKA (reference sequence). DNA of the CDR3: TGCAGTGCTATCCTGGGACAGTGTACCTACGTC. This encodes CSAILGQCTYV.

This clonotype has just a few counts. The V gene is TRBV9, the J gene TRBJ1-1; TRBD1 might be the D (6 bases). Trimming stripped 3 bases from V and 1 base from J, with 10 bases between. In germline, CDR1 is SGDLS, CDR2 YYNGEE. This CDR3 has 14 amino acids. The CDR3, as DNA: TGTGCCAGCAGCGACCGGGACAAGAACACTGAAGCTTTCTTT. Translating gives CASSDRDKNTEAFF.

This clonotype was observed a handful of times. V and J are TRBV27 and TRBJ2-1, with 10 nucleotides matching TRBD2. The CDR3 loop spans 15 amino acids. Trimming took 5 bases from V and 4 from J; bases not matched to a gene: 5. Germline V gene sequence: CDR1 MNHEY, CDR2 SMNVEV (reference sequence). Here the CDR3 DNA reads TGTGCCAGCAGTGCCCTAGCGGGAGTGTACAATGAGCAGTTCTTC. Its translation is CASSALAGVYNEQFF.

This clonotype has a handful of counts. The rearrangement links TRBV12-3 or TRBV12-4 to TRBJ2-2; TRBD2 matches 8 bases. The V and J ends lost 6 bases and 1 base, in that order; junction bases with no gene match: 10. The CDR3 loop spans 17 amino acids. CDR3 loop: CASSYYAGGRNTGELFF. CDR3 nucleotides: TGTGCCAGCAGCTATTATGCGGGGGGTCGGAACACCGGGGAGCTGTTTTTT.